This TCR beta chain was found in a study of T cells in Graves' hyperthyroidism and ophthalmopathy. Study-level findings and limits: Blood samples included most of the expanded thyroid clonotypes exceeding 0.001.

Template material for amplifying TCR beta CDR3 regions consisted of RNA transcripts. HTBI primers were used for first-round RT-PCR of the TCR CDR3. Each CDR3 protein gets one entry after TCRdb re-called the multiplex PCR reads with MiXCR. The sample lists approximately 430,000 distinct CDR3 sequences, roughly 14% occurring once. The CDR3 is 14 amino acids. With 7 bases removed from V and 5 bases from J, the gap between germline ends came to 15 bases. About this clonotype: Its antigen is currently unknown. This clone may be a read error of a much larger clone one base away.

The TCR comes from a man younger than 35 with Graves' ophthalmopathy. The rearrangement joins TRBV12-3 or TRBV12-4 to TRBJ1-3; D gene unclear. The specimen sequenced was blood. The CDR3 DNA follows: TGTGCCAGCATTGGCCAGGCGGAGAGAAACACCATATATTTT. Translation gives CASIGQAERNTIYF.